The 20 T cell receptor beta chains below were found in one sample sequenced in a study of shared clonotypes between healthy human individuals. The method was immunoSEQ multiplex PCR; TCRdb's version includes in-frame clones alone and lacks a portion of them. This sample carries a few million clones, nearly 97% of them seen once, and the ten largest clones take roughly 0.13%. The sequencing sample was made of naive CD4+ T cells sorted from blood. Subset defined: CD45RA+ positively selected. These receptors all stem from a man aged 18 to 30 in good health.

The chain uses TRBV6-1 and TRBJ1-2; D gene unclear. Germline CDR1 and CDR2: MNHNS and SASEGT. The CDR3 length is 13 residues. The V and J ends lost 11 bases and 4 bases respectively, with 17 bases between them. The DNA for the CDR3 is TGTGCCGGGGAGGTCGGGCCCGTCTATGGCTACACCTTC. Translating it yields CAGEVGPVYGYTF.

The J gene is TRBJ2-7, the V gene TRBV11-2; 8 bases are a match to TRBD2. Germline assignment: CDR1 SGHAT and CDR2 FQNNGV. CDR3 length: 13 amino acids. The ends lost 5 bases at V and 6 bases at J; junction bases unmatched: 6. The DNA of the CDR3 is TGTGCCAGCAGCCCCCGGACTAGCTCCGAGCAGTACTTC. Translated: CASSPRTSSEQYF.

In this sample, this clone turned up once. This sequence joins TRBV28 and TRBJ2-2; a possible D gene is TRBD2 (6 bases). CDR1 is MDHEN, CDR2 SYDVKM, per germline. V lost 5 bases, J lost 1 base, and 17 bases lay in between. There are 17 residues in the CDR3. The CDR3 nucleotides are TGTGCCAGCAGTCCTAGGGCGGGACGGGGGAACACCGGGGAGCTGTTTTTT. Amino acids: CASSPRAGRGNTGELFF.

In regard to this clone: The sample has other DNA sequences that encode this CDR3 too. V and J are TRBV19 and TRBJ2-3; D uncertain. V lost 5 bases to trimming and J lost 0 bases, with 3 bases between them. The CDR3 sequence is 12 residues long. CDR1 is LNHDA and CDR2 is SQIVND in the germline V gene (reference sequence). The CDR3 sequence: CASSPSTDTQYF. CDR3 nucleotides: TGTGCCAGTAGTCCTAGCACAGATACGCAGTATTTT.

This chain joins TRBV4-1 and TRBJ2-7; perhaps D is TRBD1 or TRBD2 (5 bases each). The CDR3 consists of 15 residues. The germline V and J ends were trimmed by 4 bases and 0 bases, with 13 bases remaining between them. Germline V gene lookup returns CDR1 MGHRA and CDR2 YSYEKL. CDR3 loop: CASSLEGLSSYEQYF. The CDR3 DNA reads TGCGCCAGCAGCCTCGAGGGGCTGAGCTCCTACGAGCAGTACTTC.

The chain uses TRBV12-5 and TRBJ2-1, with D unresolved. CDR3 length: 14 amino acids. The V end lost 0 bases, the J end lost 5 bases, and 8 bases lay between the germline ends. The germline V gene has CDR1 LGHNT and CDR2 FRNRAP. CDR3 sequence: CASGLVPVDNEQFF. The CDR3 DNA follows: TGTGCTAGTGGTTTGGTTCCGGTGGACAATGAGCAGTTCTTC.

The rearrangement joins TRBV30 to TRBJ1-5; possible D gene TRBD1, 6 bases. V lost 2 bases and J 4 bases, leaving 12 bases between the germline ends. Per germline, CDR1 GTSNPN and CDR2 SVGIG (reference sequence). This CDR3 region has 14 residues. The DNA of the CDR3 is TGTGCCTGGAGTTCCGGGACACTAAATCAGCCCCAGCATTTT. It specifies CAWSSGTLNQPQHF.

On this clone itself: Other nucleotide sequences in the sample specify the same CDR3. The chain uses TRBV11-2 and TRBJ2-1; D uncertain. The germline V and J ends were trimmed by 6 bases and 7 bases, with 7 bases remaining between them. CDR1 and CDR2 from the germline V gene are SGHAT and FQNNGV. The CDR3 spans 11 residues. Written as DNA, the CDR3 is TGTGCCAGCAGTCTGAAGAATGAGCAGTTCTTC. Its translation: CASSLKNEQFF.

This sequence joins TRBV15 and TRBJ2-3; D is undetermined. From germline, CDR1 is LNHNV and CDR2 YYDKDF (reference sequence). The CDR3 totals 13 residues. V lost 6 bases and J 2 bases, leaving 9 bases between the germline ends. CDR3 residues: CATRTTDTDTQYF. The CDR3 coding sequence is TGTGCCACCAGGACGACTGACACAGATACGCAGTATTTT.

The rearrangement links TRBV10-3 to TRBJ2-3; D not certain. CDR3 length equals 13 residues. V lost 3 bases to trimming and J lost 5 bases, with 9 bases between them. Germline V gives CDR1 ENHRY, CDR2 SYGVKD. The CDR3 DNA sequence: TGTGCCATCAGTGATTCCCCGGTAGATACGCAGTATTTT. This codes for CAISDSPVDTQYF.

This clone was seen only once. The rearrangement uses TRBV4-1 and TRBJ1-5, with D uncertain. The length of the CDR3 is 16 residues. From germline, CDR1 is MGHRA and CDR2 YSYEKL. V was pared by 0 bases and J by 2 bases, with 11 bases between. Here the CDR3 reads CASSQDLHRGNQPQHF. The CDR3 nucleotides are TGCGCCAGCAGCCAAGACCTACATCGGGGCAATCAGCCCCAGCATTTT.

V is TRBV4-3 and J is TRBJ1-1; D remains unclear. There are 17 residues in the CDR3. From germline, CDR1 is LGHNA and CDR2 YSLEER. V was pared by 0 bases and J by 5 bases, with 19 bases between. The CDR3 loop reads CASSQDYPEPVGTEAFF. The CDR3 DNA sequence: TGCGCCAGCAGCCAAGATTATCCGGAGCCGGTGGGGACTGAAGCTTTCTTT.

V and J are TRBV19 and TRBJ1-5; D is unresolved. CDR3 length equals 16 residues. CDR1 is LNHDA, CDR2 SQIVND, per germline (reference sequence). V lost 1 base and J lost 4, with 14 bases in between. The CDR3 nucleotides are TGTGCCAGTAGTATAGCTTGGCTGGAGATGAATCAGCCCCAGCATTTT. Translation gives CASSIAWLEMNQPQHF.

The V call is TRBV28, the J call TRBJ1-2, with D tentatively TRBD1 (6 bases). Per the germline V gene, CDR1 is MDHEN and CDR2 is SYDVKM. V lost 1 base and J 4 bases, leaving 19 bases between the germline ends. The CDR3 covers 17 residues. The CDR3 DNA reads TGTGCCAGCAGTTTATTTAGGGTCGGGGGCTTTAGCTATGGCTACACCTTC. Encoded protein: CASSLFRVGGFSYGYTF.

J is TRBJ2-1 and V is TRBV4-3; D is unclear. Germline V lookup: CDR1 LGHNA, CDR2 YSLEER. The CDR3 totals 15 residues. V lost 0 bases, J lost 0 bases, and 6 bases lay in between. The CDR3, as DNA: TGCGCCAGCAGCCAAGATGTCAGCTCCTACAATGAGCAGTTCTTC. Translated, it gives CASSQDVSSYNEQFF.

This clone has only one observation. J is TRBJ2-7 and V is TRBV10-3, with D possibly matching TRBD2 (5 bases). From germline, CDR1 is ENHRY and CDR2 SYGVKD. The CDR3 contains 15 residues. Trimming removed 3 bases from V and 2 bases from J, with 14 bases in between. In DNA, the CDR3 is TGTGCCATCAGTGAATCCGGACGAGGGCCCTACGAGCAGTACTTC. Residues: CAISESGRGPYEQYF.

V and J are TRBV5-4 and TRBJ2-1; 7 positions match TRBD2. The J segment lost 8 bases and the V segment lost 1 base, leaving 9 bases of the junction unmatched. The germline V gene has CDR1 SGHNT and CDR2 YYREEE (reference sequence). The CDR3 sequence is 15 residues long. CDR3 sequence reads: CASSLPSGGAHEQFF. The CDR3 nucleotides are TGTGCCAGCAGCTTGCCATCGGGAGGTGCCCATGAGCAGTTCTTC.

The chain combines TRBV25-1 with TRBJ1-2; 7 bases agree with TRBD1. V was pared by 5 bases and J by 2 bases, with 2 bases of the junction left unmatched. The CDR3 has 13 residues. Germline values: CDR1 MGHDK, CDR2 SYGVNS. This CDR3 reads CASSLGQNYGYTF. The DNA of the CDR3 is TGTGCCAGCAGTTTGGGACAGAACTATGGCTACACCTTC.

The J gene is TRBJ2-7, the V gene TRBV19; possible D gene TRBD1, 6 bases. This CDR3 contains 13 residues. V shed 10 bases and J shed 0 bases, with 13 bases lying between them. CDR1 LNHDA and CDR2 SQIVND come from the germline V gene (reference sequence). Written as DNA, the CDR3 is TGTGCCACGGGACAAAGGAACTCCTACGAGCAGTACTTC. The encoded protein is CATGQRNSYEQYF. Full variable domain (rest looked up from reference TRBV19 and TRBJ2-7): DGGITQSPKYLFRKEGQNVTLSCEQNLNHDAMYWYRQDPGQGLRLIYYSQIVNDFQKGDIAEGYSVSREKKESFPLTVTSAQKNPTAFYLCATGQRNSYEQYFGPGTRLTVT.

DNA of the CDR3: TGTGCCAGCAGTGAAGACAGGGGCTATAATTCACCCCTCCACTTT. It codes for CASSEDRGYNSPLHF. The V gene is TRBV2, the J gene TRBJ1-6; TRBD1 aligns across 7 bases. Germline assignment: CDR1 SNHLY and CDR2 FYNNEI. With V trimmed by 1 base and J by 3 bases, 0 bases remained unmatched. The CDR3 totals 15 residues.